This T cell receptor (beta chain) stems from a study of technical replicates of blood from four donors. Libraries were prepared by immunoSEQ multiplex PCR; TCRdb keeps only in-frame clonotypes and omits some of them. Altogether 64,000 or so clones are present, approximately 83% being singletons, with the ten largest covering less than 6.5%. Between the trimmed V and J ends, which lost 2 bases and 8 bases, there was a span of 16 bases. Germline CDR1 is SGHTA and CDR2 is FQGTGA. CDR3 length equals 16 residues. The chain couples TRBV7-3 to TRBJ1-6; possible D gene TRBD1, 6 bases. This sequence was found in a human donor in good health. Some clones in this sample may be carry-over from other donors' samples. Sequenced sample: PBMCs. In nucleotides, the CDR3 is TGTGCCAGCAGCTTAGGAAACAGGGAGATCGATTCACCCCTCCACTTT. As protein: CASSLGNREIDSPLHF.